This TCR beta chain was sequenced in a study of blood T cell repertoires in COVID-19. The protocol was immunoSEQ multiplex PCR, while the TCRdb copy is restricted to in-frame clones and leaves out a portion. The sample holds fewer than 350,000 clones, around 90% seen once. This CDR3 spans 17 amino acids. Germline assignment: CDR1 LNHNV and CDR2 YYDKDF (reference sequence). Trimming left V 0 bases short and J 6 bases short, with 18 bases between. J is TRBJ2-1 and V is TRBV15, with D perhaps matching TRBD2 (6 bases). This TCR derives from a man in his 60s who had recovered from COVID-19. The sequenced sample was PBMCs or T cells enriched from blood (not recorded which). The CDR3 sequence is CATSRDVGTLKSNEQFF. The CDR3 region has the DNA TGTGCCACCAGCAGAGATGTCGGGACTCTAAAGTCCAATGAGCAGTTCTTC.